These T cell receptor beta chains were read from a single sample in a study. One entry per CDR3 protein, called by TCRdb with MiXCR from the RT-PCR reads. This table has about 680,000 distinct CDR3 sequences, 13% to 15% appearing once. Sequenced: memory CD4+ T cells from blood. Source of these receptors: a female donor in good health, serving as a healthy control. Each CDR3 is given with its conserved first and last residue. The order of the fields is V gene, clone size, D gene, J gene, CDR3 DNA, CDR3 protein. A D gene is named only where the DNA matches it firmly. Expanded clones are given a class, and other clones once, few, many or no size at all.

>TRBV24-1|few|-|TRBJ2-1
TGTGCCACCTCATCCCAAGACCTTTCCTACAATGAGCAGTTCTTC
CATSSQDLSYNEQFF
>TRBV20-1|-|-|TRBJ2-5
TGCAGTGCTAGAGATTTTAGGGAAGGGTCGTTGGAGACCCAGTACTTC
CSARDFREGSLETQYF
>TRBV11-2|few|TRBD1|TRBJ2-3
TGTGCCAGCAGCCCTTACAGGGGGCAGGGGAGCACAGATACGCAGTATTTT
CASSPYRGQGSTDTQYF
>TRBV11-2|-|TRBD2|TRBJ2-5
TGTGCCAGCAGCTTATTGGGGGGGGAAGAGACCCAGTACTTC
CASSLLGGEETQYF
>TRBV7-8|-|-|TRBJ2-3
TGTGCCGTGGGAGATACGCAGTATTTT
CAVGDTQYF
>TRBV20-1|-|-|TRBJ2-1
TGCAGTGCTGAGACTAGATATTACAATGAGCAGTTCTTC
CSAETRYYNEQFF
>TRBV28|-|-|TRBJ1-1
TGTGCCATCGAAAACAGGGAGGTCACTGAAGCTTTCTTT
CAIENREVTEAFF
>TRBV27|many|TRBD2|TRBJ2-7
TGTGCCAGCAGTTCCGGACTAGCGGACCTATACGAGCAGTACTTC
CASSSGLADLYEQYF
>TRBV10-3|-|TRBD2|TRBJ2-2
TGTGCCATCAGTGAGCCCCTAGGACTAGCGGAGAACACCGGGGAGCTGTTTTTT
CAISEPLGLAENTGELFF
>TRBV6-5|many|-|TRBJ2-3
TGTGCCAGCAGCCACCGCCGTGGCGCAGATACGCAGTATTTT
CASSHRRGADTQYF
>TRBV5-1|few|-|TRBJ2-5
TGCGCCAGCAGCACCGGGACACCTCAAGAGACCCAGTACTTC
CASSTGTPQETQYF
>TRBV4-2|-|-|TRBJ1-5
TGTGCCAGCAGCAGACAGTGGAATCAGCCCCAGCATTTT
CASSRQWNQPQHF
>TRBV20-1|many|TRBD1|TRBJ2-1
TGCAGTGTTAACGACAGGGCCAATGAGCAGTTCTTC
CSVNDRANEQFF
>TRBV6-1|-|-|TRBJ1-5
TGTGCCAGCAGGGACTTACAGGGAAGCAATCAGCCCCAGCATTTT
CASRDLQGSNQPQHF
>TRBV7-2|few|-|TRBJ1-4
TGTGCCAGCAGCTTTGGGGTGACTGAAAAACTGTTTTTT
CASSFGVTEKLFF
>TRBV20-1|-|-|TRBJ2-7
TGCAGTGCTAACCACTACGAGCAGTACTTC
CSANHYEQYF
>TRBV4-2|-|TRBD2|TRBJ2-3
TGTGCCAGCAGCCAAGGGGGTAGCGGGGATACGCAGTATTTT
CASSQGGSGDTQYF
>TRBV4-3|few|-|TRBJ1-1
TGCGCCAGCAGCCGGACAGTCGTTTCGAACACTGAAGCTTTCTTT
CASSRTVVSNTEAFF
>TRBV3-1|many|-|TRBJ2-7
TGTGCCAGCAGCCAAGATCGCTACGAGCAGTACTTC
CASSQDRYEQYF
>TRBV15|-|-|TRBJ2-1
TGTGCCACCAGCAGAGATATAGGCTCCTACAATGAGCAGTTCTTC
CATSRDIGSYNEQFF
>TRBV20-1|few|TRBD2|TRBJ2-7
TGCAGTGCGTCTGGGACTAGCGGGAATCTGGTCTACGAGCAGTACTTC
CSASGTSGNLVYEQYF
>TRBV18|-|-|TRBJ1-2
TGTGCCAGCTCCAAGGACAGCTTCAACTATGGCTACACCTTC
CASSKDSFNYGYTF
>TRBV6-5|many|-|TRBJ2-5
TGTGCCAGCTCCCGCCCCCAGGGAAGGGAGACCCAGTACTTC
CASSRPQGRETQYF
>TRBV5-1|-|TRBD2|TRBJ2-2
TGCGCCAGCAGCTCGCCGAAGACAGCGGGAGAGGACACCGGGGAGCTGTTTTTT
CASSSPKTAGEDTGELFF
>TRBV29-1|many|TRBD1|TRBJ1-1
TGCAGCCTAGACAGGGGTGGGACTGAAGCTTTCTTT
CSLDRGGTEAFF
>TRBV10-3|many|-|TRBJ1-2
TGTGCCATCAGTCAGGGTCCTACCTACTATGGCTACACCTTC
CAISQGPTYYGYTF
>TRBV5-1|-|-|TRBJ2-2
TGCGCCAGCAGCCTATACTACACCGGGGAGCTGTTTTTT
CASSLYYTGELFF
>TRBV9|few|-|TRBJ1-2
TGTGCCAGCAGCCCAGGCTGGGAGGCTGGCTACACCTTC
CASSPGWEAGYTF
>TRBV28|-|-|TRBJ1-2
TGTGCCAGCGGACCATATCGTGTTAATGGCTACACCTTC
CASGPYRVNGYTF
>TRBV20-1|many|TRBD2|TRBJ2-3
TGCAGTGCTAGAGAGGGCGGGAGTGGCACAGATACGCAGTATTTT
CSAREGGSGTDTQYF
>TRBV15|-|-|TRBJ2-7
TGTGCCACCAGCAGGAGCTTGGACCAGGCGTCCTACGAGCAGTACTTC
CATSRSLDQASYEQYF
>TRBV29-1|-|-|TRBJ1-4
TGCAGCGTTGTGACCTCCCGAAATGAAAAACTGTTTTTT
CSVVTSRNEKLFF
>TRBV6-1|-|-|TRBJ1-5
TGTGCCACTCTACAAGAGGGGAAAAGCAATCAGCCCCAGCATTTT
CATLQEGKSNQPQHF
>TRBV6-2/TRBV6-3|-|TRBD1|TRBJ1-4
TGTGCCAGCAGTTACGGCGACAGGGGCGGCGAAAAACTGTTTTTT
CASSYGDRGGEKLFF
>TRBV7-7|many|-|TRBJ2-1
TGTGCTAGCAGCTCAGGAGCGACCCCCAACAATGAGCAGTTCTTC
CASSSGATPNNEQFF
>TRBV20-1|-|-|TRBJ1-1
TGCAGTGCTAGAGTTATCAGGAACACTGAAGCTTTCTTT
CSARVIRNTEAFF
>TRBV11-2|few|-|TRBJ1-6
TGTGCCAGCAGCACCAGCTGGGACCAGGGTTCACCCCTCCACTTT
CASSTSWDQGSPLHF
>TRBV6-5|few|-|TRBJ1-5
TGTGCCAGCAGCTCCTTATATAGCAATCAGCCCCAGCATTTT
CASSSLYSNQPQHF
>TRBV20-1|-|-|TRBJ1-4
TGCAGTGCTAGATCCGACAGGAATTCTCTCAAACTGTTTTTT
CSARSDRNSLKLFF
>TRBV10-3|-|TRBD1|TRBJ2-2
TGTGCCACCCGACGGACAGGGGAGGCCGGGGAGCTGTTTTTT
CATRRTGEAGELFF
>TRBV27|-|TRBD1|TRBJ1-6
TGTGCCAGCAGTCCAAACCTAGGACAGGGAAATTCACCCCTCCACTTT
CASSPNLGQGNSPLHF
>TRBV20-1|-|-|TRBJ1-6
TGCAGTGCTTCACGACCCTTGGGCAATAATTCACCCCTCCACTTT
CSASRPLGNNSPLHF
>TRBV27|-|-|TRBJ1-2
TGTGCCAGCAGTTTAGGAGGATTCGGATATGGCTACACCTTC
CASSLGGFGYGYTF
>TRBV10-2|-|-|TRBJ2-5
TGCGCCAGCAACCCGGGCCGGGAGACCCAGTACTTC
CASNPGRETQYF
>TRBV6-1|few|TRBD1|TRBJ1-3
TGTGCCAGCAGTGGACAGGGGGGGCTTTCTGGAAACACCATATATTTT
CASSGQGGLSGNTIYF
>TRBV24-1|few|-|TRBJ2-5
TGTGCCACCAGTGACCAAGAATCCTTTTTGTGGGGTAGAGAGACCCAGTACTTC
CATSDQESFLWGRETQYF
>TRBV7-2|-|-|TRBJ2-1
TGTGCCAGCAGCTTAGCGTTGGGAGTGGGTTACAATGAGCAGTTCTTC
CASSLALGVGYNEQFF
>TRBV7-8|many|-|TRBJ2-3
TGTGCCAGCAGCTTCAGCGGTCATACGCAGTATTTT
CASSFSGHTQYF
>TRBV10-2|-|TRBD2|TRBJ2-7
TGCGCCAGCAGTTTAGCGGGAGCCGACGAGCAGTACTTC
CASSLAGADEQYF
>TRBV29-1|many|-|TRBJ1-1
TGCAGCGTTGAAGATACAGGGAGGAACACTGAAGCTTTCTTT
CSVEDTGRNTEAFF
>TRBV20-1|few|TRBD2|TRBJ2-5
TGCAGTGCTAGAGAACCCAGCGGGAGGGGAAAAGAGACCCAGTACTTC
CSAREPSGRGKETQYF
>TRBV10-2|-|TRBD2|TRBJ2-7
TGCGCCAGCAGTGTTAGACTAGCGCTGGGCGGCTACGAGCAGTACTTC
CASSVRLALGGYEQYF
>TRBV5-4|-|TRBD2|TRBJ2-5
TGTGCCAGCAGCATATGGACTAGCGGGAGGGCGCCTCTTTTC
CASSIWTSGRAPLF
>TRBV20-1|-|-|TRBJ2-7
TGCAGTGTTATGGACGGGACATCCTACGAGCAGTACTTC
CSVMDGTSYEQYF
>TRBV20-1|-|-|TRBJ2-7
TGCAGTGCTAGAGACCTCTCCTACGAGCAGTACTTC
CSARDLSYEQYF
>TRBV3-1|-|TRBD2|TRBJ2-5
TGTGCCAGCAGCCAAGGGGTTAGCGGGGGACTAAAGGAGACCCAGTACTTC
CASSQGVSGGLKETQYF
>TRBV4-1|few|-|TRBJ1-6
TGCGCCAGCAGCCAAGATCAGGGGAGAAATAATTCACCCCTCCACTTT
CASSQDQGRNNSPLHF
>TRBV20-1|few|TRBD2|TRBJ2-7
TGCAGTGCTAGGGGGAGGGATAGGTTTGTGGGGGAGCAGTACTTC
CSARGRDRFVGEQYF
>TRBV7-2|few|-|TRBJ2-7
TGTGCCAGCAGCACACAGGGTGGGATATACGAGCAGTACTTC
CASSTQGGIYEQYF